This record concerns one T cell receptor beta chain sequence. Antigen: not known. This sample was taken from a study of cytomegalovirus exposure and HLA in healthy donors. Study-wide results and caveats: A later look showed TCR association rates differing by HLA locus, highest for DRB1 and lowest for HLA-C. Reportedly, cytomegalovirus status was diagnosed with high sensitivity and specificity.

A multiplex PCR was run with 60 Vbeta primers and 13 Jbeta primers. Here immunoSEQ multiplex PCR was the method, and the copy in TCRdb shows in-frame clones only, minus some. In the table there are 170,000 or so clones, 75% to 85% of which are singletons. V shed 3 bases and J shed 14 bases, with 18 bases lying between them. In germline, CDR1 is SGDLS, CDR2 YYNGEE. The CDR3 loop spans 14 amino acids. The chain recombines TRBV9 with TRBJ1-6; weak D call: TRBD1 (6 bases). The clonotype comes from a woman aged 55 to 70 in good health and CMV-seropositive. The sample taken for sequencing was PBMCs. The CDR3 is CASSAGTQGFTLHF. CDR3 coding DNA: TGTGCCAGCAGCGCCGGAACACAGGGCTTCACCCTCCACTTT.